The next 3 T cell receptor beta chains were all read from a single sample in a study of vaccination effects on CD4 cells after COVID-19. Clones were sequenced by immunoSEQ multiplex PCR, and TCRdb holds only the in-frame ones, with some missing. The sample holds 29,000 or so clones, about 74% seen once. ViraFEST expansion of antigen-specific CD4+ T cells with viral peptide pools preceded sequencing. Following 10 days of culture, CD4+ T cells were isolated. Two-dose BNT162b2 or mRNA-1273 vaccination was given to participants. For these receptors, no antigen is known. The sample was CD4+ T cells from PBMCs cultured with HCoV-OC43 spike peptides, taken after COVID-19 vaccination. As for subset: HCoV-OC43 spike overlapping peptide pool stimulation. These receptors were taken from a human donor who received a COVID-19 vaccine.

The chain couples TRBV6-1 to TRBJ1-2, with D hard to call. Germline assignment: CDR1 MNHNS and CDR2 SASEGT. V was trimmed by 0 bases and J by 8 bases, leaving 13 bases between them. The CDR3 extends over 14 amino acids. CDR3 in DNA: TGTGCCAGCAGTGAAGCGGAATGGGAGGTGGGCTACACCTTC. Translated, it gives CASSEAEWEVGYTF.

J is TRBJ1-1 and V is TRBV30; no reliable D call. V lost 5 bases and J 0 bases, leaving 13 bases between the germline ends. The CDR3 runs 14 residues. The germline gives CDR1 GTSNPN, CDR2 SVGIG (reference sequence). The CDR3 sequence: CAWGLQIMNTEAFF. Written as DNA, the CDR3 is TGTGCCTGGGGGCTTCAGATCATGAACACTGAAGCTTTCTTT.

The chain has TRBV9 and TRBJ1-3; 7 bases agree with TRBD1. CDR3 size: 20 residues. The germline V gene encodes CDR1 SGDLS and CDR2 YYNGEE. The ends lost 2 bases at V and 0 bases at J; junction bases unmatched: 17. This chain's CDR3 is CASSVDVYRGLLDSGNTIYF. The CDR3 coding sequence is TGTGCCAGCAGCGTTGACGTCTACAGGGGACTTCTTGACTCTGGAAACACCATATATTTT.